The 32 T cell receptor beta chains below were found in one sample sequenced in a study of Graves' ophthalmopathy and Graves' hyperthyroidism. Using RNA transcripts, the TCR beta CDR3 regions were amplified. HTBI-primed RT-PCR formed the first round, and a multiplex PCR formed the second. TCRdb used MiXCR to reprocess the multiplex PCR reads, holding one entry per CDR3 protein. The profile covers about 210,000 distinct CDR3 sequences, with around 30% appearing a single time and 9.1% taken by the ten largest. The sample was peripheral blood. The receptor source for this set is a man between 45 and 60 years old with Graves' ophthalmopathy.

This chain connects TRBV28 to TRBJ1-5; 9 nucleotides agree with TRBD1. This CDR3 has 15 residues. Germline loops: CDR1 MDHEN, CDR2 SYDVKM. The ends lost 6 bases at V and 11 bases at J; junction bases unmatched: 14. The CDR3 bases are TGTGCCAGCAGAGGAACCGGGACAGGGTCCTGGTCCCAGCATTTT. Its translation is CASRGTGTGSWSQHF.

The chain combines TRBV28 with TRBJ2-6; the D is unclear. Looked up from germline, CDR1 is MDHEN and CDR2 is SYDVKM. The CDR3 extends over 14 amino acids. The ends were cut back, 7 bases at V and 3 bases at J, with 10 bases in the middle. CDR3 nucleotides: TGTGCCAGCACCTCGTCGGATGGGGCCAACGTCCTGACTTTC. Translated: CASTSSDGANVLTF.

Ten or more counts support this clonotype. Germline is not matched at one junction end, which may reflect a read error. CDR3 region: CASSFLSHTEALF. In DNA, the CDR3 is TGTGCCAGCAGCTTTTTATCGCACACTGAAGCTCTCTTT. This chain uses TRBV7-3 with TRBJ1-1; D call uncertain. Germline CDR1 reads SGHTA; CDR2 reads FQGTGA. The CDR3 is 13 amino acids.

This clonotype was counted at least ten times. This rearrangement joins TRBV19 to TRBJ1-1; D gene ambiguous. With 5 bases removed from V and 0 bases from J, the gap between germline ends came to 7 bases. Germline CDR1 and CDR2: LNHDA and SQIVND (reference sequence). CDR3 size: 13 residues. CDR3 residues: CASSQTMNTEAFF. The CDR3 DNA reads TGTGCCAGTAGTCAGACCATGAACACTGAAGCTTTCTTT.

This clonotype was seen ten or more times. This chain joins TRBV11-3 and TRBJ2-5, with D uncertain. Germline values: CDR1 SGHNT, CDR2 YENEEA. The CDR3 is 13 residues long. Trimming stripped 4 bases from V and 5 bases from J, with 11 bases between. Here the CDR3 reads CASSYSRVETQYF. As DNA, the CDR3 is TGTGCCAGCAGCTATAGTCGGGTGGAGACCCAGTACTTC.

The V call is TRBV2, the J call TRBJ1-2; D is perhaps TRBD1 (5 bases). The germline V gene encodes CDR1 SNHLY and CDR2 FYNNEI. The CDR3 contains 13 residues. Trimming removed 9 bases from V and 8 bases from J, with 19 bases in between. In DNA, the CDR3 is TGTGCCAGGAGCAGGGCGAGGGCGTCCGGCTACACCTTC. This encodes CARSRARASGYTF.

This clonotype has a count of ten or more. CDR3 DNA: TGTGCCAGTAAGACAACAGGGGGTAGTCACTATGGCTACACCTTC. It specifies CASKTTGGSHYGYTF. V gene TRBV19 combines with J gene TRBJ1-2, with 8 bases that match TRBD1. J gave up 3 bases and V 7 bases, and 10 bases lay outside the gene matches. The CDR3 length is 15 residues. Looked up from germline, CDR1 is LNHDA and CDR2 is SQIVND (reference sequence).

This clonotype was recorded many times. This chain uses TRBV27 with TRBJ1-5; unclear D gene. Germline CDR1 is MNHEY and CDR2 is SMNVEV (reference sequence). The V end lost 3 bases, the J end lost 1 base, and 7 bases lay between the germline ends. This CDR3 has 14 residues. For the CDR3, the DNA is TGTGCCAGCAGTTTTGCGTTGAGCAATCAGCCCCAGCATTTT. Its protein is CASSFALSNQPQHF.

This clonotype was recorded at least ten times. The gene calls are TRBV6-5 and TRBJ2-5; D may be TRBD1 or TRBD2 (5 bases each). Germline-derived CDR1 and CDR2 are MNHEY and SVGAGI. This CDR3 contains 14 residues. V was pared by 5 bases and J by 4 bases, with 14 bases between. The CDR3 nucleotides read TGTGCCAGCAGTCCCGGGACCCGCGGAGAGACCCAGTACTTC. Translation: CASSPGTRGETQYF.

This chain links TRBV28 with TRBJ1-2; D not resolved. Trimming stripped 4 bases from V and 7 bases from J, with 10 bases between. CDR1 MDHEN and CDR2 SYDVKM come from the germline V gene. The CDR3 length is 12 residues. The DNA of the CDR3 is TGTGCCAGCAGTTCCTTTATTATTGGCTACACCTTC. Translating it yields CASSSFIIGYTF.

V gene TRBV6-1 combines with J gene TRBJ1-2, with unresolved D. This CDR3 region has 14 residues. The germline gives CDR1 MNHNS, CDR2 SASEGT. V lost 7 bases and J 4 bases, leaving 16 bases between the germline ends. The CDR3 sequence: CASTPSEVLYGYTF. For the CDR3, the DNA is TGTGCCAGCACTCCATCGGAGGTTCTCTATGGCTACACCTTC.

This clonotype was picked up many times. The CDR3 bases are TGTGCCAGCAGTCCCTATCAGGGGCCCCTTGCCGGGGAGCTGTTTTTT. Translating gives CASSPYQGPLAGELFF. The chain has TRBV12-3 or TRBV12-4 and TRBJ2-2; D may be TRBD1 (6 bases). This CDR3 region has 16 residues. V was shortened by 5 bases and J by 6 bases, with 19 bases between the two germline ends.

This rearrangement joins TRBV29-1 to TRBJ2-5; no clear D. This CDR3 comprises 13 residues. Germline V gene data show CDR1 as SQVTM and CDR2 as ANQGSEA. V was clipped by 0 bases and J by 5 bases, with 10 bases between them. CDR3 sequence (DNA): TGCAGCGTTGAAGATCAGTCCCTGGAGACCCAGTACTTC. It translates to CSVEDQSLETQYF. The full variable domain, with the rest looked up from reference TRBV29-1 and TRBJ2-5, is SAVISQKPSRDICQRGTSLTIQCQVDSQVTMMFWYRQQPGQSLTLIATANQGSEATYESGFVIDKFPISRPNLTFSTLTVSNMSPEDSSIYLCSVEDQSLETQYFGPGTRLLVL.

V usage is TRBV24-1 and J usage is TRBJ2-5, with 14 nucleotides matching TRBD2. The ends lost 3 bases at V and 5 bases at J; junction bases unmatched: 7. CDR1 and CDR2 (germline): KGHDR, SFDVKD. The CDR3 sequence is 17 residues long. CDR3 nucleotide sequence: TGTGCCACCAGTGATCCCGGACTAGCGGGAGGTGGGGAGACCCAGTACTTC. This encodes CATSDPGLAGGGETQYF.

This clonotype was detected many times. This chain connects TRBV9 to TRBJ2-7; D perhaps matches TRBD1 (6 bases). Trimming shortened V by 7 bases and J by 3 bases, and 23 bases separated the two germline ends. Germline V gene data show CDR1 as SGDLS and CDR2 as YYNGEE. The CDR3 consists of 16 residues. The CDR3 region is CASQKGEEGTSYEQYF. The CDR3 DNA follows: TGTGCCAGCCAAAAGGGGGAAGAGGGGACGAGCTACGAGCAGTACTTC.

The chain is built from TRBV30 and TRBJ2-7; the match to TRBD1 covers 9 bases. V lost 5 bases, J lost 1 base, and 3 bases stayed unmatched. The CDR3 length is 13 residues. In germline, CDR1 is GTSNPN, CDR2 SVGIG (reference sequence). CDR3 protein: CAWLGTGSYEQYF. The DNA for the CDR3 is TGTGCCTGGTTAGGGACAGGGTCCTACGAGCAGTACTTC. The full variable domain, completed using reference TRBV30 and TRBJ2-7, is SQTIHQWPATLVQPVGSPLSLECTVEGTSNPNLYWYRQAAGRGLQLLFYSVGIGQISSEVPQNLSASRPQDRQFILSSKKLLLSDSGFYLCAWLGTGSYEQYFGPGTRLTVT.

The sample holds many counts of this clonotype. The conserved phenylalanine or tryptophan normally closing the CDR3 is absent here, so this likely arose from a read error. The J gene is TRBJ1-2, the V gene TRBV5-1; 7 bases match TRBD1. This CDR3 has 15 amino acids. V lost 4 bases, J lost 0 bases, and 6 bases stayed unmatched. CDR1 is SGHRS and CDR2 is YFSETQ in the germline V gene. The CDR3 region is CASSLQGPANYGYTS. DNA for the CDR3: TGCGCCAGCAGCCTACAGGGGCCCGCTAACTATGGCTACACCTCC.

The chain employs TRBV6-1 and TRBJ1-5; D is undetermined. Germline CDR1 reads MNHNS; CDR2 reads SASEGT. CDR3 length equals 14 residues. V lost 6 bases and J 1 base, leaving 10 bases between the germline ends. The CDR3 region has the DNA TGTGCCAGCAGAACACCACAGAGCAATCAGCCCCAGCATTTT. It is translated as CASRTPQSNQPQHF.

This clonotype was recorded many times. The V gene is TRBV20-1, the J gene TRBJ2-2, with 7 nucleotides matching TRBD2. V lost 0 bases and J lost 6; bases outside the gene matches: 1. The CDR3 covers 13 residues. Germline loops: CDR1 DFQATT, CDR2 SNEGSKA (reference sequence). CDR3 sequence (DNA): TGCAGTGCTAGAGACACTAGCGCCGGGGAGCTGTTTTTT. It specifies CSARDTSAGELFF.

This chain links TRBV6-1 with TRBJ2-5, with D possibly TRBD1 on 5 matching bases. V lost 7 bases and J 2 bases, leaving 11 bases between the germline ends. From germline, CDR1 is MNHNS and CDR2 SASEGT. The CDR3 runs to 13 residues. CDR3 loop: CASIGAMQETQYF. The CDR3 DNA sequence: TGTGCCAGCATTGGGGCAATGCAAGAGACCCAGTACTTC.

In its sample, this clonotype was seen many times. V usage is TRBV27 and J usage is TRBJ2-1; 11 bases align to TRBD2. Germline CDR1 is MNHEY and CDR2 is SMNVEV (reference sequence). The CDR3 runs to 15 residues. J gave up 7 bases and V 6 bases, and 8 bases lay outside the gene matches. This CDR3 is CASRMNRLAGNEQFF. The CDR3 DNA reads as TGTGCCAGCAGGATGAATCGACTAGCGGGAAATGAGCAGTTCTTC.

V and J are TRBV29-1 and TRBJ2-5; TRBD2 agrees at 7 bases. There are 14 residues in the CDR3. The ends lost 4 bases at V and 3 bases at J; junction bases unmatched: 8. Germline V gene lookup returns CDR1 SQVTM and CDR2 ANQGSEA. CDR3 sequence: CSVASGGGKETQYF. CDR3 DNA: TGCAGCGTTGCTAGCGGCGGTGGAAAAGAGACCCAGTACTTC.

This clonotype was picked up one time. The chain links TRBV6-5 to TRBJ2-7, with D possibly matching TRBD1 (6 bases). Trimming shortened V by 2 bases and J by 0 bases, and 14 bases separated the two germline ends. Germline CDR1 MNHEY, CDR2 SVGAGI. The CDR3 totals 16 residues. CDR3 amino acids: CASSYGAGAISYEQYF. The CDR3 DNA reads as TGTGCCAGCAGTTACGGGGCAGGGGCTATCTCCTACGAGCAGTACTTC.

The table lists this clonotype with many counts. This sequence joins TRBV6-2 or TRBV6-3 and TRBJ2-2, with 7 bases identical to TRBD2. Germline assignment: CDR1 MNHEY and CDR2 SVGEGT. The length of the CDR3 is 15 residues. J was trimmed by 5 bases and V by 7 bases; bases with no gene match: 10. The CDR3 reads CASTPGGSYTGELFF. CDR3 DNA sequence: TGTGCCAGCACTCCTGGCGGGAGTTATACCGGGGAGCTGTTTTTT.

The chain is built from TRBV2 and TRBJ2-7; a possible D gene is TRBD1 (7 bases). V lost 5 bases and J 4 bases, leaving 15 bases between the germline ends. Germline V gene data show CDR1 as SNHLY and CDR2 as FYNNEI. The CDR3 spans 14 residues. CDR3 protein: CASSRRQGGYEQYF. DNA of the CDR3: TGTGCCAGCAGTAGGCGTCAGGGGGGATACGAGCAGTACTTC.

The chain uses TRBV28 and TRBJ2-5; D is perhaps TRBD1 (5 bases). Per germline, CDR1 MDHEN and CDR2 SYDVKM. The CDR3 is 14 amino acids. Trimming removed 1 base from V and 5 bases from J, with 11 bases in between. CDR3 bases: TGTGCCAGCAGTTTATCCCGGCAGGGCGAGACCCAGTACTTC. It encodes CASSLSRQGETQYF.

J is TRBJ2-5 and V is TRBV24-1; D is unresolved. The CDR3 loop spans 15 amino acids. V was pared by 6 bases and J by 5 bases, with 18 bases between. The V gene's germline CDR1 is KGHDR and CDR2 SFDVKD. CDR3 nucleotide sequence: TGTGCCACCAGTACGGGTTCTGGGGTGGTGGAGACCCAGTACTTC. Its protein is CATSTGSGVVETQYF.

This clonotype has at least ten counts. The V gene is TRBV6-1, the J gene TRBJ2-5; 8 bases map to TRBD1. This CDR3 is 15 amino acids long. CDR1 is MNHNS and CDR2 is SASEGT in the germline V gene. After removal of 7 bases from V and 5 bases from J, the junction contained 12 bases not matched to a gene. In nucleotides, the CDR3 is TGTGCCAGCATCGAGGACAGGGAGAGTTTTGAGACCCAGTACTTC. The encoded protein is CASIEDRESFETQYF.

This clonotype occurred many times. V is TRBV6-2 or TRBV6-3 and J is TRBJ2-7, with D tentatively TRBD1 (5 bases). The CDR3 loop spans 11 amino acids. Germline CDR1 and CDR2: MNHEY and SVGEGT. Trimming shortened V by 8 bases and J by 4 bases, and 9 bases separated the two germline ends. CDR3: CASGASYEQYF. CDR3 coding DNA: TGTGCCAGCGGGGCCTCGTACGAGCAGTACTTC.

This clonotype was counted once. V gene TRBV30 combines with J gene TRBJ2-5; 8 bases fit TRBD2. CDR3 length: 15 residues. In germline, CDR1 is GTSNPN, CDR2 SVGIG (reference sequence). Trimming at V came to 6 bases and at J to 4 bases, leaving 13 bases not matched to a gene. CDR3 in amino acids: CACTSGGARRETQYF. The CDR3 DNA is TGTGCCTGTACGAGCGGGGGAGCACGGCGAGAGACCCAGTACTTC.

This clonotype came up many times. This may stem from a read error, because a much larger clone lies one nucleotide away. The V gene is TRBV20-1, the J gene TRBJ2-7, with TRBD1 as a possible D gene (6 bases). V gave up 6 bases and J gave up 4 bases, with 13 bases separating them. The CDR3 totals 12 residues. CDR1 is DFQATT and CDR2 is SNEGSKA in the germline V gene (reference sequence). CDR3 region: CSALGGMYEQYF. DNA of the CDR3: TGCAGTGCCCTAGGGGGAATGTACGAGCAGTACTTC.

This clonotype has at least ten counts. The V and J genes are TRBV28 and TRBJ1-1; 9 bases fit TRBD1. Trimming at V came to 6 bases and at J to 5 bases, leaving 7 bases not matched to a gene. The germline V gene has CDR1 MDHEN and CDR2 SYDVKM. This CDR3 is 14 amino acids long. For the CDR3, the DNA is TGTGCCAGCAGGGGGACAGGGATGGGGACTGAAGCTTTCTTT. Protein sequence: CASRGTGMGTEAFF.